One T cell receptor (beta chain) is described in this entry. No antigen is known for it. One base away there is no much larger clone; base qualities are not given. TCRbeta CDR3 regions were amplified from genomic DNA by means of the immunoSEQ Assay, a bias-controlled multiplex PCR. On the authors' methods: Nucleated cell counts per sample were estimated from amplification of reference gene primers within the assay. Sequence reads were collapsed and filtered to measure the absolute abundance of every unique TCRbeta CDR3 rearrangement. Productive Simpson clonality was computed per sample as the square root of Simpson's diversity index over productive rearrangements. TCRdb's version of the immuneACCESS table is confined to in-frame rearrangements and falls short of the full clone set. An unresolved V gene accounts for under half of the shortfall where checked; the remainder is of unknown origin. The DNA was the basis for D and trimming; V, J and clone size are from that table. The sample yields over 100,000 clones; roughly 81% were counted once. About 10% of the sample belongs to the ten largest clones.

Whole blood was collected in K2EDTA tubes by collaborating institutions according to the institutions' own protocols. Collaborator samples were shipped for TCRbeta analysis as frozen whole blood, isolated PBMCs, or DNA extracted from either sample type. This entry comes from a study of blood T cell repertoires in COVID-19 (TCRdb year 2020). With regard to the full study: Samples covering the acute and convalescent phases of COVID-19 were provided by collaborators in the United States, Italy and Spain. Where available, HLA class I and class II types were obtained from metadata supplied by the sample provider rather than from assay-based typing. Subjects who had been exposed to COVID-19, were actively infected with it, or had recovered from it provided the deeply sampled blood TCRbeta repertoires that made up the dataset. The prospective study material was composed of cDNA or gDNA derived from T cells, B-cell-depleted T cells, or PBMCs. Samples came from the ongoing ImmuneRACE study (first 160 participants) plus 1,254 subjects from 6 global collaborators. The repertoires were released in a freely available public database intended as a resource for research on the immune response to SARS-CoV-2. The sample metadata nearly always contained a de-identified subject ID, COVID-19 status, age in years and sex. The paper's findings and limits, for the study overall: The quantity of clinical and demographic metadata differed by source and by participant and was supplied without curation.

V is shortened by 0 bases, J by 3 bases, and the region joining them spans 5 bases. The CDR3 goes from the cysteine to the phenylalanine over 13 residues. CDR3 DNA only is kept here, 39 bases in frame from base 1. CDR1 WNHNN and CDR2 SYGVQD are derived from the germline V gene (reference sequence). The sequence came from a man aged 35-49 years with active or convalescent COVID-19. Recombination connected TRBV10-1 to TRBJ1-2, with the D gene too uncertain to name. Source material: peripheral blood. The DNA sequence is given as TGCGCCAGCAGTGAGTCACAGTACTATGGCTACACCTTC. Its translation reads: CASSESQYYGYTF.